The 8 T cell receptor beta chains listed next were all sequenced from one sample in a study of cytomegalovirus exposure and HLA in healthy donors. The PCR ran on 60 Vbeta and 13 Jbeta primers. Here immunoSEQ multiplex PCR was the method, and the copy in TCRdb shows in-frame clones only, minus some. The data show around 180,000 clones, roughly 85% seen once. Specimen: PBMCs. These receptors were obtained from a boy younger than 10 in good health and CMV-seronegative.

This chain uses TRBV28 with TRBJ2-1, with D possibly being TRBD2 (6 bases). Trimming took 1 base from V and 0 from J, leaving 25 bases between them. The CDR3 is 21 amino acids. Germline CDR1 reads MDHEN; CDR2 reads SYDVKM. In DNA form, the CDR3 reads TGTGCCAGCAGTTTATTGGTTCAGGCGGGAAGCATCGCGAGCTCCTACAATGAGCAGTTCTTC. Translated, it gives CASSLLVQAGSIASSYNEQFF.

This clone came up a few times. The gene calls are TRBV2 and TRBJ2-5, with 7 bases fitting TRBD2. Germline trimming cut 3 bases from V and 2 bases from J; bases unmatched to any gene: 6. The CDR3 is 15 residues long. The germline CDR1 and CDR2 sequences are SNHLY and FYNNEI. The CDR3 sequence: CASSELAGRQETQYF. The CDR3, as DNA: TGTGCCAGCAGTGAGTTAGCGGGTAGGCAAGAGACCCAGTACTTC.

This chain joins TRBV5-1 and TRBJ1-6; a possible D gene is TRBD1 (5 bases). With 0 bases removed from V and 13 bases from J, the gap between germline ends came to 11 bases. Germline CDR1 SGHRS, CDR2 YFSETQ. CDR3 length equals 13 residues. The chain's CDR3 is CASSLATARPLHF. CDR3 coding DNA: TGCGCCAGCAGCTTGGCGACAGCCCGGCCCCTCCACTTT.

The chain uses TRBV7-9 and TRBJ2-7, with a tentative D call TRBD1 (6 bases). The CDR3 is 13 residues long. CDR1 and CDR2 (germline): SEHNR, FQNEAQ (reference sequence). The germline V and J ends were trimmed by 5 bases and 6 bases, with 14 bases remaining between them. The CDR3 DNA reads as TGTGCCAGCAGCGAAGGGGGTTATGGCGAGCAGTACTTC. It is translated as CASSEGGYGEQYF.

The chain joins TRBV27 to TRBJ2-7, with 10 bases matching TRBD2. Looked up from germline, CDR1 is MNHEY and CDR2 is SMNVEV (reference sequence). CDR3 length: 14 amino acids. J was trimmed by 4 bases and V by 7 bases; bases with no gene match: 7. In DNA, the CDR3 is TGTGCCAGCAAGAGCGGGGGGGACTATTACGAGCAGTACGTC. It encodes CASKSGGDYYEQYV.

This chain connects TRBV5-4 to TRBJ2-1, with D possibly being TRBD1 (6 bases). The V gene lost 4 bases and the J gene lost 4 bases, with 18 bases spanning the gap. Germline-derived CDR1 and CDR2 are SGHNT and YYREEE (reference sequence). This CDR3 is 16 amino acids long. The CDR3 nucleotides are TGTGCCAGCAGCCCCCGCCGGGACACCGCATACAATGAGCAGTTCTTC. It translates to CASSPRRDTAYNEQFF.

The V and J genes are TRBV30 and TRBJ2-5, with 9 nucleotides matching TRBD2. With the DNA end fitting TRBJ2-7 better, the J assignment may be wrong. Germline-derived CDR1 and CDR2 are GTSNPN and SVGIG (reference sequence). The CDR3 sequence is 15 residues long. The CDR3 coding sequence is TGTGCCTGGAGCCCGGGACTAGCAGTCTCCTACGAGCAGTACTTC. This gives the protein CAWSPGLAVSYEQYF.

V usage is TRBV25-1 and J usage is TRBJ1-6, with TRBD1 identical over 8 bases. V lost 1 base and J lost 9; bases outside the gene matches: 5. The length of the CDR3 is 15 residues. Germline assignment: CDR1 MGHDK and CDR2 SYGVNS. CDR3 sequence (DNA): TGTGCCAGCAGTGAATCCGTGACAGGGGTTTCACCCCTCCACTTT. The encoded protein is CASSESVTGVSPLHF.